The present T cell receptor (beta chain) was sequenced within a study of lymphopenia after photon versus proton radiotherapy. Germline V gives CDR1 MRHNA, CDR2 SNTAGT. V was pared by 8 bases and J by 0 bases, with 17 bases between. The CDR3 runs to 15 residues. Some clones are missing from TCRdb's copy, which holds only in-frame ones; the method was immunoSEQ multiplex PCR. The table has several thousand clones, 85% to 90% seen once. The sequencing used peripheral blood, collected from a patient treated with photon-based radiotherapy. The chain is built from TRBV6-4 and TRBJ2-7; D is unclear. The sequence was obtained from a man older than 75 with cholangiocarcinoma. The CDR3 nucleotides read TGTGCCAGCCGGAGAAGCGCGCTGAGCTCCTACGAGCAGTACTTC. Residues: CASRRSALSSYEQYF.